One and the same sample provided the 20 T cell receptor beta chains below, sequenced in a study of beta chain features in type 1 diabetes. The investigators reverse transcribed all of the isolated RNA, so they sequenced expressed TCRB transcripts. Produced via immunoSEQ multiplex PCR; TCRdb's table is partial and in-frame only. The table has under 95,000 clones, 30% to 40% seen once. Sequenced material: stem cell memory CD4+ T cells from blood. Receptors originate from a young woman in good health.

The chain is built from TRBV30 and TRBJ1-6, with 7 bases fitting TRBD1. V was clipped by 2 bases and J by 9 bases; unmatched bases: 10. This CDR3 has 15 residues. Per the germline V gene, CDR1 is GTSNPN and CDR2 is SVGIG (reference sequence). The CDR3 DNA reads TGTGCCTGGAGTCGAGAGAGACAGGGAGGTTCACCCCTCCACTTT. This encodes CAWSRERQGGSPLHF.

This clone came up once. V is TRBV5-1 and J is TRBJ2-1; TRBD1 is a possible D gene (5 bases). Germline lookup yields CDR1 SGHRS and CDR2 YFSETQ. Trimming stripped 0 bases from V and 2 bases from J, with 12 bases between. There are 16 residues in the CDR3. CDR3 DNA sequence: TGCGCCAGCAGCTTGGGCTTAGGGGTCCCCTACAATGAGCAGTTCTTC. It encodes CASSLGLGVPYNEQFF.

V gene TRBV5-1 combines with J gene TRBJ2-7, with D perhaps matching TRBD1 (6 bases). The V gene's germline CDR1 is SGHRS and CDR2 YFSETQ. Trimming removed 4 bases at V and 7 bases at J, with 15 bases between. This CDR3 is built from 13 residues. DNA of the CDR3: TGCGCCAGCAGCCCGGACAGCCAAGGTGAGCAGTACTTC. It encodes CASSPDSQGEQYF. The entire variable domain, with the rest obtained from reference TRBV5-1 and TRBJ2-7, is as follows: KAGVTQTPRYLIKTRGQQVTLSCSPISGHRSVSWYQQTPGQGLQFLFEYFSETQRNKGNFPGRFSGRQFSNSRSEMNVSTLELGDSALYLCASSPDSQGEQYFGPGTRLTVT.

J is TRBJ1-1 and V is TRBV2; D is ambiguous. The CDR3 spans 14 residues. Deletions cut 5 bases from V and 3 bases from J, with 13 bases between. CDR1 and CDR2 from the germline V gene are SNHLY and FYNNEI. The CDR3 region is CASSPFDWDTEAFF. As DNA, the CDR3 is TGTGCCAGCAGTCCCTTCGACTGGGACACTGAAGCTTTCTTT.

At least ten counts were recorded for this clone. The chain links TRBV29-1 to TRBJ1-1, with D possibly matching TRBD1 (6 bases). CDR3 length equals 13 residues. Germline-derived CDR1 and CDR2 are SQVTM and ANQGSEA. Trimming took 5 bases from V and 6 from J, leaving 16 bases between them. DNA of the CDR3: TGCAGCGTTCGCAGGGGAGTTGGGGCTGAAGCTTTCTTT. Amino acids: CSVRRGVGAEAFF.

V usage is TRBV19 and J usage is TRBJ2-7; tentative D call: TRBD2 (5 bases). V shed 1 base and J shed 5 bases, with 15 bases lying between them. Germline V gene data show CDR1 as LNHDA and CDR2 as SQIVND (reference sequence). The length of the CDR3 is 15 residues. This CDR3 reads CASSIAGMSIDEQYF. CDR3 coding DNA: TGTGCCAGTAGTATAGCCGGGATGTCAATCGACGAGCAGTACTTC.

J is TRBJ1-3 and V is TRBV5-6, with 7 positions matching TRBD1. Germline-derived CDR1 and CDR2 are SGHDT and YYEEEE. Losses at the gene ends were 3 bases for V and 0 bases for J; bases not matched to a gene: 9. CDR3 length: 17 amino acids. CDR3 sequence: CASSSTGQPHSGNTIYF. The CDR3 bases are TGTGCCAGCAGCTCGACGGGACAGCCGCACTCTGGAAACACCATATATTTT.

The J gene is TRBJ2-7, the V gene TRBV7-2; possible D gene TRBD2, 6 bases. The CDR3 has 14 amino acids. Germline CDR1 is SGHTA and CDR2 is FQGNSA. Trimming shortened V by 0 bases and J by 6 bases, and 12 bases separated the two germline ends. The CDR3 protein is CASSLATSGREQYF. The CDR3, as DNA: TGTGCCAGCAGCTTAGCGACTAGTGGGCGCGAGCAGTACTTC.

The V call is TRBV7-9, the J call TRBJ1-1; 7 bases fit TRBD1. Looked up from germline, CDR1 is SEHNR and CDR2 is FQNEAQ (reference sequence). The CDR3 spans 14 residues. Trimming took 2 bases from V and 4 from J; bases not matched to a gene: 4. CDR3 sequence (DNA): TGTGCCAGCAGCTTATTACAGGGGACCACTGAAGCTTTCTTT. Translating it yields CASSLLQGTTEAFF.

The rearrangement uses TRBV18 and TRBJ1-1; perhaps TRBD1 as D (5 bases). V was pared by 2 bases and J by 5 bases, with 9 bases between. The CDR3 is made up of 13 amino acids. Germline assignment: CDR1 KGHSH and CDR2 LQKENI. CDR3 coding DNA: TGTGCCAGCTCACCAGGGGCAGGGACTGAAGCTTTCTTT. Encoded protein: CASSPGAGTEAFF.

V gene TRBV4-2 combines with J gene TRBJ2-7; 9 nucleotides line up with TRBD2. Germline trimming cut 4 bases from V and 1 base from J; bases unmatched to any gene: 2. The CDR3 extends over 14 amino acids. Germline values: CDR1 LGHNA, CDR2 YNFKEQ. CDR3 residues: CASSPSGISYEQYF. The CDR3 DNA follows: TGTGCCAGCAGCCCTAGCGGGATTTCCTACGAGCAGTACTTC.

The table lists this clone with a few counts. The chain links TRBV19 to TRBJ1-5, with D perhaps matching TRBD1 (6 bases). Germline-derived CDR1 and CDR2 are LNHDA and SQIVND (reference sequence). V was shortened by 2 bases and J by 0 bases, with 14 bases between the two germline ends. The CDR3 totals 17 residues. In DNA form, the CDR3 reads TGTGCCAGTAGTATACTGGGGACACGCTATAGCAATCAGCCCCAGCATTTT. It translates to CASSILGTRYSNQPQHF.

This clone showed up just a few times. The rearrangement joins TRBV7-6 to TRBJ2-3, with 13 bases identical to TRBD2. The germline V gene has CDR1 SGHVS and CDR2 FNYEAQ. This CDR3 is 16 amino acids long. With V trimmed by 4 bases and J by 5 bases, 6 bases remained unmatched. CDR3 sequence reads: CASSSSWTSGGDTQYF. In nucleotides, the CDR3 is TGTGCCAGCAGCTCGTCGTGGACTAGCGGGGGAGATACGCAGTATTTT.

This rearrangement joins TRBV6-1 to TRBJ1-5, with D maybe TRBD1 (6 bases). Trimming cost V 4 bases and J 2 bases, with 15 bases left between them. Germline assignment: CDR1 MNHNS and CDR2 SASEGT. The CDR3 has 16 residues. CDR3 loop: CASSGGQTRGNQPQHF. In DNA form, the CDR3 reads TGTGCCAGCAGTGGAGGACAGACCCGGGGCAATCAGCCCCAGCATTTT.

The chain has TRBV2 and TRBJ2-7, with D tentatively TRBD1 (6 bases). There are 14 residues in the CDR3. Germline V gene sequence: CDR1 SNHLY, CDR2 FYNNEI. Trimming took 3 bases from V and 2 from J, leaving 11 bases between them. The CDR3 is CASSEPTGTYEQYF. The CDR3 coding sequence is TGTGCCAGCAGTGAGCCGACAGGTACCTACGAGCAGTACTTC.

This clone was detected a few times. The rearrangement joins TRBV14 to TRBJ2-1, with D unresolved. Germline V gene data show CDR1 as SGHDN and CDR2 as FVKESK. The CDR3 is 13 residues long. Trimming removed 3 bases from V and 4 bases from J, with 7 bases in between. The CDR3 DNA reads as TGTGCCAGCAGCCAGGGCTCTTACAATGAGCAGTTCTTC. This encodes CASSQGSYNEQFF.

This clone was picked up one time. The gene calls are TRBV29-1 and TRBJ2-1; no definite D call. The CDR3 loop spans 13 amino acids. Germline-derived CDR1 and CDR2 are SQVTM and ANQGSEA. V was pared by 4 bases and J by 0 bases, with 7 bases between. CDR3: CSVGGPSYNEQFF. The DNA of the CDR3 is TGCAGCGTTGGCGGCCCCTCCTACAATGAGCAGTTCTTC.

The sample holds a few counts of this clone. The chain uses TRBV11-3 and TRBJ2-7, with D perhaps TRBD1 (6 bases). This CDR3 is built from 15 residues. The V and J ends lost 5 bases and 3 bases respectively, with 17 bases between them. CDR1 and CDR2 (germline): SGHNT, YENEEA. CDR3 DNA: TGTGCCAGCAGCCTCTCCGGGACATTAAACTACGAGCAGTACTTC. Its translation: CASSLSGTLNYEQYF.

The rearrangement links TRBV25-1 to TRBJ2-1; TRBD2 aligns across 13 bases. V lost 3 bases to trimming and J lost 7 bases; unmatched junction nucleotides: 6. CDR1 MGHDK and CDR2 SYGVNS come from the germline V gene. This CDR3 spans 16 amino acids. CDR3 nucleotide sequence: TGTGCCAGCAGTGACTGGACTAGCGGGAGTAGGAATGAGCAGTTCTTC. Protein: CASSDWTSGSRNEQFF.

This clone was found a few times. This chain uses TRBV7-9 with TRBJ2-5; 8 positions agree with TRBD2. The J call may be mistaken, given a closer DNA end match to TRBJ2-7. There are 16 residues in the CDR3. Per the germline V gene, CDR1 is SEHNR and CDR2 is FQNEAQ (reference sequence). The DNA of the CDR3 is TGTGCCAGCAGCTTAGTGGGACTAGGTAGGATCGGCGAGCAGTACTTC. Translated, it gives CASSLVGLGRIGEQYF.